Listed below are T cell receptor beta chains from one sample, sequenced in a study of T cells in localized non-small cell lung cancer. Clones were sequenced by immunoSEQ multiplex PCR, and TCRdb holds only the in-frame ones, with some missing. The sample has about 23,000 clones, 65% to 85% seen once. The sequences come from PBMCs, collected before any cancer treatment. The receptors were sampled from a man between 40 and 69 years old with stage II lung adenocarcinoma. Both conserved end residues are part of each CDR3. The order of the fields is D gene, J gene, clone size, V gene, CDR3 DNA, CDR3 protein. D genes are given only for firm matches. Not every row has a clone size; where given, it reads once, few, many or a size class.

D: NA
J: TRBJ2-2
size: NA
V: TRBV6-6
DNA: TGTGCCAGCACCCCACAGGGAACCGGGGAGCTGTTTTTT
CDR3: CASTPQGTGELFF

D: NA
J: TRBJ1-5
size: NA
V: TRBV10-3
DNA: TGTGCCATCAGTGAGTTCGGGGTTGGGCAGCCCCAGCATTTT
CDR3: CAISEFGVGQPQHF

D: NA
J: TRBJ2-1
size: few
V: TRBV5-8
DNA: TGTGCCAGCAGCTTGGGGAGGGGCGGCTTGTTCTTC
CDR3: CASSLGRGGLFF

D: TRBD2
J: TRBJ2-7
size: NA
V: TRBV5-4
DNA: TGTGCCAGCAGCTTAGCGGGGATAAACGAGCAGTACTTC
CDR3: CASSLAGINEQYF

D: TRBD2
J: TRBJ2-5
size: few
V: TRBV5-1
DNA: TGCGCCAGCAGCCCGGAGGCGGGAGGGCCGTTCGAGACCCAGTACTTC
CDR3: CASSPEAGGPFETQYF

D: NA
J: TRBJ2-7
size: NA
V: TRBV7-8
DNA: TGTGCCAGCAGCCTCGACACCTTCTACGAGCAGTACTTC
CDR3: CASSLDTFYEQYF

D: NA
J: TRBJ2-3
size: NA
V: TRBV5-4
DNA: TGTGCCAGCAGCTCCGATCCGGTAGATACGCAGTATTTT
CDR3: CASSSDPVDTQYF

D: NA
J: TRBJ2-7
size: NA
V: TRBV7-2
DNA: TGTGCCAGCAGCTTAGGTCAGGGGAGGGGCCCCTACGAGCAGTACTTC
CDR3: CASSLGQGRGPYEQYF

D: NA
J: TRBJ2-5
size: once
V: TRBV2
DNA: TGTGCCAGCAGTGAAGGACGGAATCAAGAGACCCAGTACTTC
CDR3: CASSEGRNQETQYF

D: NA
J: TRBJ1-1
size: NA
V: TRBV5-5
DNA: TGTGCCAGCAGCTCGGACAGAGGGCACACTGAAGCTTTCTTT
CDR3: CASSSDRGHTEAFF

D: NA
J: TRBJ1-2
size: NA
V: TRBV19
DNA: TGTGCCAGTAGTATAGAGGCCACCCCTTCCTATGGCTACACCTTC
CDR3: CASSIEATPSYGYTF

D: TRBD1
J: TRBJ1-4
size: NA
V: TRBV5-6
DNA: TGTGCCAGCAGCTTGAGGGGGACAGGGAGGAATGAAAAACTGTTTTTT
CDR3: CASSLRGTGRNEKLFF

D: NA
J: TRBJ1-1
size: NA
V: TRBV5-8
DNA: TGTGCCAGCAGCGTTACAGGAGTAAGGAACACTGAAGCTTTCTTT
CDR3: CASSVTGVRNTEAFF

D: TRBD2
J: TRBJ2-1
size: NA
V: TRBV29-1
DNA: TGCAGCGCCGAAGGGAGGGGCCGGGACCGGAGCTTCAGAGTCTTC
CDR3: CSAEGRGRDRSFRVF

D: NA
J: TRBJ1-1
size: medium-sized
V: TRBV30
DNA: TGTGCCTGGAACAAGAACACTGAAGCTTTCTTT
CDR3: CAWNKNTEAFF

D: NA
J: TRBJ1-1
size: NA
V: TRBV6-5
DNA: TGTGCCAGCAATGGACGGCAGGGCACTGAAGCTTTCTTT
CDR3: CASNGRQGTEAFF

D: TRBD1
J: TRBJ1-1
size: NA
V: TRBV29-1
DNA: TGCAGCGTTGGACAGGGCACGGGCACTGAAGCTTTCTTT
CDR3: CSVGQGTGTEAFF

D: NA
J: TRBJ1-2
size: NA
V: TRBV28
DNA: TGTGCCAGCAGTTTGGGGGGGAACTATGGCTACACCTTC
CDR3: CASSLGGNYGYTF

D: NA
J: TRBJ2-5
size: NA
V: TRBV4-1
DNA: TGCGCCAGCAGCCCCGGGCCTTCTAGGGGGGAAGAGACCCAGTACTTC
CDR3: CASSPGPSRGEETQYF

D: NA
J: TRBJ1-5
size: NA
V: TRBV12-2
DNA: TGTGCAAGTCGCCCCCTTGGGCAGGTGTTGGGGGGCAATCAGCCCCAGCATTTT
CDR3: CASRPLGQVLGGNQPQHF

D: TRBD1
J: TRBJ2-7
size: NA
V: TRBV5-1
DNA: TGCGCCAGCAGCGCTCAAATCAGGGGGAAACAAGCCTACGAGCAGTACTTC
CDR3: CASSAQIRGKQAYEQYF

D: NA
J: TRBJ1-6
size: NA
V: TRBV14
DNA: TGTGCCAGCAGCCCGAGGGAACCCTATAATTCACCCCTCCACTTT
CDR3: CASSPREPYNSPLHF

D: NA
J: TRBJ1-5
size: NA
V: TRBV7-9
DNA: TGTGCCAGCAGCCACACTTCTGGACCACGGTGGGGTCAGCCCCAGCATTTT
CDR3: CASSHTSGPRWGQPQHF

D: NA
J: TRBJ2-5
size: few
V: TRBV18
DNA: TGTGCCAGCTCACCACCCCCCGGGGGTGAGACCCAGTACTTC
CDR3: CASSPPPGGETQYF

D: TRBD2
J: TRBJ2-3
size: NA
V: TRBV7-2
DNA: TGTGCCAGCAGCTTACTAGCGGGAGGGTCCGGGAGTACGCAGTATTTT
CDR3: CASSLLAGGSGSTQYF

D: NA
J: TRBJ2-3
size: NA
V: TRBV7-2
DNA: TGTGCCAGCAGCTCCTTGACCGCCACAGATACGCAGTATTTT
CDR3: CASSSLTATDTQYF

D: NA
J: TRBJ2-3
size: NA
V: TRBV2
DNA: TGTGCCAGCAGTGTAGGACAATACACAGATACGCAGTATTTT
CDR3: CASSVGQYTDTQYF

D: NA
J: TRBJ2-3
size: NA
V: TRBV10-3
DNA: TGTGCCATCAGACCTACGGAGGGGACAGATACGCAGTATTTT
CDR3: CAIRPTEGTDTQYF

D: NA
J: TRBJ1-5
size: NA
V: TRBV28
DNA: TGTGCCAGCAGCCCTATTGATCAGCCCCAGCATTTT
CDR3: CASSPIDQPQHF

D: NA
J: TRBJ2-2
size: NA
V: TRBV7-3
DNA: TGTGCCAGCAGCTTAGCAGGGTTTTCGAACACCGGGGAGCTGTTTTTT
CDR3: CASSLAGFSNTGELFF

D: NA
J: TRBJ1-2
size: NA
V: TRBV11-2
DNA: TGTGCCAGCAGCCCCGGGCCCTATGGCTACACCTTC
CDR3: CASSPGPYGYTF

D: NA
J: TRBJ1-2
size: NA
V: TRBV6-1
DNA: TGTGCCAGCAGTGACCCGGGGGGTAACTATGGCTACACCTTC
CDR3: CASSDPGGNYGYTF

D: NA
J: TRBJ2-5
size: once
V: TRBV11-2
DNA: TGTGCCAGCAGCCGGCCGGGGGAGACCCAGTACTTC
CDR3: CASSRPGETQYF

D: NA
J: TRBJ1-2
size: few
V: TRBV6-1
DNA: TGTGCCAGCAGGGCAGAGACCCCTAACTATGGCTACACCTTC
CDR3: CASRAETPNYGYTF

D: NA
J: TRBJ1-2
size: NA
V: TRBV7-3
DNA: TGTGCCAGCAGCCTAACAGGGTATGGCTACACCTTC
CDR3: CASSLTGYGYTF

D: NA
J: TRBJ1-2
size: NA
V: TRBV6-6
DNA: TGTGCCAGCACCCCCTTCGGAGGTAACTATGGCTACACCTTC
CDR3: CASTPFGGNYGYTF

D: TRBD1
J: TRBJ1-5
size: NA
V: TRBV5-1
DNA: TGCGCCAGCAGCTTCTTCAACGTCCCGGGACAGGGAAGGGAGCAGCCCCAGCATTTT
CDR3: CASSFFNVPGQGREQPQHF

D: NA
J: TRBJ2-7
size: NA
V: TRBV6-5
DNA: TGTGCCAGCAGTCCTTCGGGTTTGGGCAACCACGAGCAGTACTTC
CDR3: CASSPSGLGNHEQYF

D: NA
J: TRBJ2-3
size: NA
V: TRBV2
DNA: TGTGCCAGTGACCGAGAGAGAATTGCTGGAGATACGCAGTATTTT
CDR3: CASDRERIAGDTQYF

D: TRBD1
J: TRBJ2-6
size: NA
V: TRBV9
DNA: TGTGCCAGCAGCGTAGTAGGGGGCCTATCTGGGGCCAACGTCCTGACTTTC
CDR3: CASSVVGGLSGANVLTF

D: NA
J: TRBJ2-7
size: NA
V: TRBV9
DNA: TGTGCCAGCAGCGTAGATCCCCAAGGAAGGGCCGAGCAGTACTTC
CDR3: CASSVDPQGRAEQYF

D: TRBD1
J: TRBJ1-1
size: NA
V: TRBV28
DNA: TGTGCCAGCAGTTTTCGGGTAGGGGGCGGAAGCACTGAAGCTTTCTTT
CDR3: CASSFRVGGGSTEAFF

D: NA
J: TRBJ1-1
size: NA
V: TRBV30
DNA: TGTGCCTGGAGTGTCACCGACAGCTCGAGGACTTTCTTT
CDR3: CAWSVTDSSRTFF

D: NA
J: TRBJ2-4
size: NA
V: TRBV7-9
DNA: TGTGCCAGCAGCTTGGGAGAAGGGCAAACTCAGTACTTC
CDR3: CASSLGEGQTQYF

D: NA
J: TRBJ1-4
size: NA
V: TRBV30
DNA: TGTGCCTGGAGTCAACATGGTGAAAAACTGTTTTTT
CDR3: CAWSQHGEKLFF

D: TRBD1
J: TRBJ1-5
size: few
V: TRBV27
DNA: TGTGCCAGCAGTTTAAAAGGGGGACAGACGAATCAGCCCCAGCATTTT
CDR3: CASSLKGGQTNQPQHF

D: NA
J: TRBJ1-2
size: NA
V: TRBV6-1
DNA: TGTGCCACTCAGGCTCCAGCTAACTATGGCTACACCTTC
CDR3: CATQAPANYGYTF

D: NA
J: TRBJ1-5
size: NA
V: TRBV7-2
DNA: TGTGCCAGCAGCCAAGGACAGCCTAATCAGCCCCAGCATTTT
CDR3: CASSQGQPNQPQHF

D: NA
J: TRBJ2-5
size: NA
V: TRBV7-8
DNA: TGTGCCAGCACCGACTTGGAGACCCAGTACTTC
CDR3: CASTDLETQYF

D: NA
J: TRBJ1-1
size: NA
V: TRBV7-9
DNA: TGTGCCAGCAGCTTATTGGGGCAGGGAGGGACTGAAGCTTTCTTT
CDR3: CASSLLGQGGTEAFF

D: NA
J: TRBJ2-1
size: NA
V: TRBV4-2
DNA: TGTGCCAGCAGCCAAGAGGATGAGCAGTTCTTC
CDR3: CASSQEDEQFF

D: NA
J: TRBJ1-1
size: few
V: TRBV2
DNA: TGTGCCAGCACCCGACCGGGGACCGGGCCGGCGTCTGAAGCTTTCTTT
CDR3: CASTRPGTGPASEAFF

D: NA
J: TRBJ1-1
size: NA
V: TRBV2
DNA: TGTGCCAGCAGTGACACATATGGACTGGTCGGTTTCTTT
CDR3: CASSDTYGLVGFF

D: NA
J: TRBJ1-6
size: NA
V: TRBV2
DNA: TGTGCCAGCAGTGAAGGCCCACCCCTCCACTTT
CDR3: CASSEGPPLHF

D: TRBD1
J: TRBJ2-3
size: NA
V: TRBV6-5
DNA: TGTGCCAGCAGTTACTCGGGACAGGGCGGGGCAGATACGCAGTATTTT
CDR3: CASSYSGQGGADTQYF